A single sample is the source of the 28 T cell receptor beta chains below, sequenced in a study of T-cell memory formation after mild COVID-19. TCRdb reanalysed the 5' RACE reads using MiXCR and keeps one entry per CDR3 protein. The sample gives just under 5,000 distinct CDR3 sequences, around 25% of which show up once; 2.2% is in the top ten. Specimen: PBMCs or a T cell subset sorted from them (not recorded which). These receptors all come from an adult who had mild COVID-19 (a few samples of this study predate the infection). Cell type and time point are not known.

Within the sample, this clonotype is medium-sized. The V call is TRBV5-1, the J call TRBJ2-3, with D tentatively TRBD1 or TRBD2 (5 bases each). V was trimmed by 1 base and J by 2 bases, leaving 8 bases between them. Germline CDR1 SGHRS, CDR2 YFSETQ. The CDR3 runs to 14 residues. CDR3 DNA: TGCGCCAGCAGCTTGTGGGGGAACACAGATACGCAGTATTTT. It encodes CASSLWGNTDTQYF.

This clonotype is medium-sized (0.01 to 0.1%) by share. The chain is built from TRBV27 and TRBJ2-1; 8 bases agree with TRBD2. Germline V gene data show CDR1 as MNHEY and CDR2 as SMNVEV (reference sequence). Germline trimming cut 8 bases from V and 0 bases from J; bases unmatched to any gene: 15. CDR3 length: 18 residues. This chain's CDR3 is CASSPLRGGRSSYNEQFF. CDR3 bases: TGTGCCAGCTCCCCCCTACGGGGGGGGCGGAGCTCCTACAATGAGCAGTTCTTC.

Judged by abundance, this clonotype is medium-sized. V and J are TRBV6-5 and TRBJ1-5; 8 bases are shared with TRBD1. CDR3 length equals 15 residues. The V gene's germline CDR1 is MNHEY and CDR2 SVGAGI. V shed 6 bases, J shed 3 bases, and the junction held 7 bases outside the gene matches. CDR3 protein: CASRPVTGVNQPQHF. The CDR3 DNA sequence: TGTGCCAGCAGACCTGTGACAGGGGTCAATCAGCCCCAGCATTTT.

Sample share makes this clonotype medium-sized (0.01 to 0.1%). The CDR3 coding sequence is TGCGCCAGCAGCCAAGATCTTTATGTGGGCAGGGGGCGTCACTATGGCTACACCTTC. Encoded protein: CASSQDLYVGRGRHYGYTF. J is TRBJ1-2 and V is TRBV4-3; TRBD1 aligns across 8 bases. The CDR3 spans 19 residues. CDR1 and CDR2 (germline): LGHNA, YSLEER. V dropped 0 bases and J dropped 3; count of bases not matched to a gene: 15.

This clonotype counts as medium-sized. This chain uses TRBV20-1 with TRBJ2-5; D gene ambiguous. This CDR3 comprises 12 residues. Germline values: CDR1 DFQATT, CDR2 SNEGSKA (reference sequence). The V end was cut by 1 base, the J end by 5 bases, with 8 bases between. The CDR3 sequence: CSARGAGETQYF. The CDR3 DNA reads TGCAGTGCTAGAGGAGCCGGGGAGACCCAGTACTTC.

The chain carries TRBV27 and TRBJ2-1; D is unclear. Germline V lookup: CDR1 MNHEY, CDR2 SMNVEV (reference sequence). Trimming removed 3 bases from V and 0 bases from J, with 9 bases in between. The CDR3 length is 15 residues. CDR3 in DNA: TGTGCCAGCAGTTTGGCTCCTAGCTCCTACAATGAGCAGTTCTTC. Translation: CASSLAPSSYNEQFF.

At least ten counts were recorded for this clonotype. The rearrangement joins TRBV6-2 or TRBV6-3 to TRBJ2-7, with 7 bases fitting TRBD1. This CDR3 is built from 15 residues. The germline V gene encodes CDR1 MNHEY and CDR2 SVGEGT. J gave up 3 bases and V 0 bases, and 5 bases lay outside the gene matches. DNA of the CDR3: TGTGCCAGCAGTTACTCGCAGGGACAGAGCTACGAGCAGTACTTC. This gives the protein CASSYSQGQSYEQYF.

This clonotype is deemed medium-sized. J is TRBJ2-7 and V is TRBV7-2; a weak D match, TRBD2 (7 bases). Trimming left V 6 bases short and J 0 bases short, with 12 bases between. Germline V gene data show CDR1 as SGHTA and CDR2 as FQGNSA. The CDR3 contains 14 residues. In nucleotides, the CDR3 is TGTGCCAGCAGAAAGGGGGGGAACTCCTACGAGCAGTACGTC. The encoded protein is CASRKGGNSYEQYV.

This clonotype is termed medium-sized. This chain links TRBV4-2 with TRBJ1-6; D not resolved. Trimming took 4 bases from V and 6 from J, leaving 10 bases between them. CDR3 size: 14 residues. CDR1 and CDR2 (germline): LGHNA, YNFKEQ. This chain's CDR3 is CASSPPIANSPLHF. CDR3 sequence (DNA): TGTGCCAGCAGCCCACCGATCGCTAATTCACCCCTCCACTTT.

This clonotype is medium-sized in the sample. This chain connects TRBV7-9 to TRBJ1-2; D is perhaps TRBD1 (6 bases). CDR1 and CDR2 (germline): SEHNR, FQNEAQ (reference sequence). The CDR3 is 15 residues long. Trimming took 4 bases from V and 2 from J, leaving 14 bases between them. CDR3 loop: CASSSWTDRNYGYTF. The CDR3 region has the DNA TGTGCCAGCAGCTCTTGGACAGACAGAAACTATGGCTACACCTTC. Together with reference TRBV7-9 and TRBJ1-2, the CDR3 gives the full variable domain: DTGVSQNPRHKITKRGQNVTFRCDPISEHNRLYWYRQTLGQGPEFLTYFQNEAQLEKSRLLSDRFSAERPKGSFSTLEIQRTEQGDSAMYLCASSSWTDRNYGYTFGSGTRLTVV.

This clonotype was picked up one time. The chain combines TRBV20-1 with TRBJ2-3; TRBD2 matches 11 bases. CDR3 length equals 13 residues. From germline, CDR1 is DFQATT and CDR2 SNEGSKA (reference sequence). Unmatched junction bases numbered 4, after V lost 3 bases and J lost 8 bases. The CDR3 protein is CSASAGTSGTQYF. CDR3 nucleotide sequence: TGCAGTGCTAGCGCCGGGACTAGCGGTACGCAGTATTTT.

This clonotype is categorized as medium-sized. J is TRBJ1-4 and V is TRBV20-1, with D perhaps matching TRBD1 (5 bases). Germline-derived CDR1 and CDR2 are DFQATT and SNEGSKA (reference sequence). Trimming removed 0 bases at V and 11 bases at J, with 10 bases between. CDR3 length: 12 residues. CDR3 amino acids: CSAREGGEKLFF. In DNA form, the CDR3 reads TGCAGTGCTAGAGAGGGGGGGGAGAAACTGTTTTTT.

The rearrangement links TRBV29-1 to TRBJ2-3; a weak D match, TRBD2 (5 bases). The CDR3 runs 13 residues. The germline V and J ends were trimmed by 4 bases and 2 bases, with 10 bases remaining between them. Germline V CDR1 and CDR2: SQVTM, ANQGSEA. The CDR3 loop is CSVAGSYTDTQYF. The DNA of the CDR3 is TGCAGCGTTGCGGGGAGCTACACAGATACGCAGTATTTT.

CDR3 protein: CASSRQGGSYEQYF. The CDR3 nucleotides read TGTGCCAGCAGCCGACAGGGGGGCTCCTACGAGCAGTACTTC. The chain is built from TRBV12-3 or TRBV12-4 and TRBJ2-7, with TRBD1 matching 9 bases. V dropped 6 bases and J dropped 0; count of bases not matched to a gene: 3. The CDR3 contains 14 residues.

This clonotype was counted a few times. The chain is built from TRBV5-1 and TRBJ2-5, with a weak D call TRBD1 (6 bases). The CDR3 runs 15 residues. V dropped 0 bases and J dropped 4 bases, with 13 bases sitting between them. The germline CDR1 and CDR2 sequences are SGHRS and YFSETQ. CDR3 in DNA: TGCGCCAGCAGCTTGGTGGCAGGGGTGGGAGAGACCCAGTACTTC. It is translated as CASSLVAGVGETQYF. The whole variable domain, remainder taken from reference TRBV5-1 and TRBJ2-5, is KAGVTQTPRYLIKTRGQQVTLSCSPISGHRSVSWYQQTPGQGLQFLFEYFSETQRNKGNFPGRFSGRQFSNSRSEMNVSTLELGDSALYLCASSLVAGVGETQYFGPGTRLLVL.

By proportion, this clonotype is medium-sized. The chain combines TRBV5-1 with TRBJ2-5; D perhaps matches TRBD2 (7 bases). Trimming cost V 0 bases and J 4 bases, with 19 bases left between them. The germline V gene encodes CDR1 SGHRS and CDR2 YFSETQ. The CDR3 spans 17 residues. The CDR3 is CASSLAPAGAGGETQYF. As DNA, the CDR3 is TGCGCCAGCAGCTTGGCCCCGGCGGGGGCCGGTGGAGAGACCCAGTACTTC.

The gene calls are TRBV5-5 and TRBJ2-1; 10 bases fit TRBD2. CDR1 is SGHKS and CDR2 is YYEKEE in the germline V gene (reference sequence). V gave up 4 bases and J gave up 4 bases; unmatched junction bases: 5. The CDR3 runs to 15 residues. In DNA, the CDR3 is TGTGCCAGCAGCCAACTAGCGGGGTCTTACAATGAGCAGTTCTTC. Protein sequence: CASSQLAGSYNEQFF.

The CDR3 nucleotides are TGCGCCAGCAGCCAGGTCTCGGGGTGGGACAATGAGCAGTTCTTC. This gives the protein CASSQVSGWDNEQFF. V gene TRBV4-3 combines with J gene TRBJ2-1; TRBD2 might be the D (5 bases). V dropped 3 bases and J dropped 5 bases, with 14 bases sitting between them. The CDR3 spans 15 residues. Germline-derived CDR1 and CDR2 are LGHNA and YSLEER.

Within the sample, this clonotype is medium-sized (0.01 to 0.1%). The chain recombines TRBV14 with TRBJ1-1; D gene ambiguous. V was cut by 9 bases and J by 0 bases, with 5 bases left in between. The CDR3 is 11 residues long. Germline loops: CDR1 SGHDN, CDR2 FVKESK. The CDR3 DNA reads TGTGCCAGTGGGGTGAACACTGAAGCTTTCTTT. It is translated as CASGVNTEAFF.

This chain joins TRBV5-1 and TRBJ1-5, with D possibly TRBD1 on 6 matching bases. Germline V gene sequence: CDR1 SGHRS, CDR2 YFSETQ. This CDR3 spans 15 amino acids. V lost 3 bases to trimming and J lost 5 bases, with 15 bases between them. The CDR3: CASSSGIGGHQPQHF. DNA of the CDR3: TGCGCCAGCAGCTCCGGGATTGGGGGGCATCAGCCCCAGCATTTT. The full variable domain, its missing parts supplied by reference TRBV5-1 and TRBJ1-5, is KAGVTQTPRYLIKTRGQQVTLSCSPISGHRSVSWYQQTPGQGLQFLFEYFSETQRNKGNFPGRFSGRQFSNSRSEMNVSTLELGDSALYLCASSSGIGGHQPQHFGDGTRLSIL.

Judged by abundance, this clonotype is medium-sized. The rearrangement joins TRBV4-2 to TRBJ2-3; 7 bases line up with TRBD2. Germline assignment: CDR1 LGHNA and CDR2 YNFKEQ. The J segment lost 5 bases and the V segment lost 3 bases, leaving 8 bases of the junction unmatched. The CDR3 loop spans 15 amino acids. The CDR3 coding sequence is TGTGCCAGCAGCCATGGGACTACATCCAAAGATACGCAGTATTTT. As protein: CASSHGTTSKDTQYF.

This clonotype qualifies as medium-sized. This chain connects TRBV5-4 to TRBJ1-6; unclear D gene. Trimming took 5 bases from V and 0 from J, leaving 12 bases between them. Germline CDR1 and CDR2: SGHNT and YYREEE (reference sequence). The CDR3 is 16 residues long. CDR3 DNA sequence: TGTGCCAGCAGGGCCATGAAGGGCTCCTATAATTCACCCCTCCACTTT. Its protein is CASRAMKGSYNSPLHF.

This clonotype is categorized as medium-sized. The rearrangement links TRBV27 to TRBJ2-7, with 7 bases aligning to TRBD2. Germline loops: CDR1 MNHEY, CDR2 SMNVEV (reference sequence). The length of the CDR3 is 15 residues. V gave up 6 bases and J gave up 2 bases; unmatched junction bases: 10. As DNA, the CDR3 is TGTGCCAGCAGCCAATGGGGGGGTACGCCCTACGAGCAGTACTTC. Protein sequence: CASSQWGGTPYEQYF.

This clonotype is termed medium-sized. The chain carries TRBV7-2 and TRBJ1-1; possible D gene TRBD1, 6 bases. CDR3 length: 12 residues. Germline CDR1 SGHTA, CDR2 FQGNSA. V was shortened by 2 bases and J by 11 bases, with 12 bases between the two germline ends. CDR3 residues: CASSLIGGDAFF. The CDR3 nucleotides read TGTGCCAGCAGCTTAATCGGGGGCGACGCTTTCTTT.

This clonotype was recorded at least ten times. The CDR3 loop is CASRRSPMAGYTF. The DNA for the CDR3 is TGTGCCAGTAGAAGATCCCCGATGGCTGGCTACACCTTC. This sequence joins TRBV19 and TRBJ1-2; D is unclear. Germline values: CDR1 LNHDA, CDR2 SQIVND (reference sequence). Trimming took 6 bases from V and 7 from J, leaving 15 bases between them. This CDR3 has 13 amino acids. The full variable domain, rest sourced from reference TRBV19 and TRBJ1-2, is DGGITQSPKYLFRKEGQNVTLSCEQNLNHDAMYWYRQDPGQGLRLIYYSQIVNDFQKGDIAEGYSVSREKKESFPLTVTSAQKNPTAFYLCASRRSPMAGYTFGSGTRLTVV.

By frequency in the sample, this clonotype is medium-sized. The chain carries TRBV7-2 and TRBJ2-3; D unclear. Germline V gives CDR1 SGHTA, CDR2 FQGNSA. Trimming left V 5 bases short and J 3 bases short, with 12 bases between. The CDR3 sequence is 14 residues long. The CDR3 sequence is CASSPIVGTDTQYF. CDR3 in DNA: TGTGCCAGCAGCCCTATAGTGGGGACAGATACGCAGTATTTT.

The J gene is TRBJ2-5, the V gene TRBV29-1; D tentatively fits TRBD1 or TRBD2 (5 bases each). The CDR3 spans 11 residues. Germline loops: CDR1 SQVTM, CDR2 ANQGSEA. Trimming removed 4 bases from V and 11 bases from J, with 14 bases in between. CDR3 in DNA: TGCAGCGTTGTCCAGGGCTGGGAGCAGTACTTC. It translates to CSVVQGWEQYF.

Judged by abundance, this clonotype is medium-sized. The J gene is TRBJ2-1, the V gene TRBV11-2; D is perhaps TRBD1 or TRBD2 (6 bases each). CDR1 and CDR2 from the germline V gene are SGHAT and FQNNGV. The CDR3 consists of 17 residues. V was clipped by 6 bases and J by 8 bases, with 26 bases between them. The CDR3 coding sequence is TGTGCCAGCAGGCCCCAGGGGAGAAGGTGGGGACTCGATGAGCAGTTCTTC. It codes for CASRPQGRRWGLDEQFF.